This TCR beta chain originates from a study of beta chain features in type 1 diabetes. Germline V gives CDR1 SGHAT, CDR2 FQNNGV. This CDR3 comprises 14 residues. The junction had 3 bases not matched to a gene; V was cut back by 2 bases and J by 5 bases. Sorting of CD4+ naive, central memory, regulatory and stem cell-like memory cells was performed via CD45RO/CCR7/CD25/CD127/CD95/CD27. Each sorted fraction was over 95% pure. Study findings and constraints: Researchers reported that naive, central memory and Treg TCRB repertoires appeared more similar in patients than in healthy donors. Shorter TCRB CDR3s, moderately but significantly so, were found in Type 1 diabetes patients in all four CD4+ subsets.

A few counts support this clone. Its matching antigen is unknown. Isolated RNA was reverse transcribed in full, so expressed TCRB transcripts were sequenced. The data were produced by immunoSEQ multiplex PCR, yet TCRdb's version contains in-frame clones alone and is incomplete. The table shows around 70,000 clones, with nearly 50% occurring only once. The chain combines TRBV11-2 with TRBJ2-5; 9 positions match TRBD2. The source of this sequence is a man aged 25 to 45 with type 1 diabetes. The sequenced sample consisted of central memory CD4+ T cells from blood. CDR3 sequence reads: CASSLISGGETQYF. The CDR3, as DNA: TGTGCCAGCAGCTTAATAAGCGGGGGGGAGACCCAGTACTTC.